This TCR beta chain was obtained from a study of cytomegalovirus exposure and HLA in healthy donors. 60 Vbeta and 13 Jbeta primers were used in PCR. Produced via immunoSEQ multiplex PCR; TCRdb's table is partial and in-frame only. Of 100,000 to 120,000 clones listed, 67% are singletons. Sequencing input: PBMCs. This receptor was identified in a man aged 18 to 35 in good health and CMV-seropositive.

CDR3: CASSLGSSGGQNEQFF. Written as DNA, the CDR3 is TGTGCCAGCAGCTTAGGCTCTAGCGGGGGTCAGAATGAGCAGTTCTTC. The rearrangement links TRBV7-2 to TRBJ2-1, with 10 nucleotides matching TRBD2. Trimming at V came to 1 base and at J to 7 bases, leaving 7 bases not matched to a gene. Germline CDR1 SGHTA, CDR2 FQGNSA. The CDR3 totals 16 residues.